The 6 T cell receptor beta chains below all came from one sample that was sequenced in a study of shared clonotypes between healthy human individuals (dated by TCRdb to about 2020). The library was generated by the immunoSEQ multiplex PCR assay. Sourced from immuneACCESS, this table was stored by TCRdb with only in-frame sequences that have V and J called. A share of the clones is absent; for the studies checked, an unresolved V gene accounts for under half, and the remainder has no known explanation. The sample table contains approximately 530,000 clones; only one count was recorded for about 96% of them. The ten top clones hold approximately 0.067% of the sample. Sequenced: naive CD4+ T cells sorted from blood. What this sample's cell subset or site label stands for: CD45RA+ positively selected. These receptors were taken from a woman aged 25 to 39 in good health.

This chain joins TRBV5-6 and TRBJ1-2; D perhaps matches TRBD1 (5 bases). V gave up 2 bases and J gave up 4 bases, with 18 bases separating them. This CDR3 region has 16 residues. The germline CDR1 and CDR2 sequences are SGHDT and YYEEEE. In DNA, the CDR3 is TGTGCCAGCAGCTTACCTCCGGGACCCCCGGGCTATGGCTACACCTTC. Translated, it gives CASSLPPGPPGYGYTF.

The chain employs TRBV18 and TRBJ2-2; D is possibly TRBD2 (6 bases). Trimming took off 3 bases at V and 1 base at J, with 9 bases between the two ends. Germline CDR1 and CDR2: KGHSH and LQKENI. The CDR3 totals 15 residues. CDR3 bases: TGTGCCAGCTCACCGGGACTCTTGAACACCGGGGAGCTGTTTTTT. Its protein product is CASSPGLLNTGELFF.

The CDR3 sequence: CASSQWQQGVYGYTF. DNA of the CDR3: TGCGCCAGCAGCCAATGGCAGCAAGGAGTCTATGGCTACACCTTC. The chain has TRBV4-1 and TRBJ1-2, with D unclear. The CDR3 loop spans 15 amino acids. In germline, CDR1 is MGHRA, CDR2 YSYEKL. Trimming stripped 2 bases from V and 4 bases from J, with 14 bases between.

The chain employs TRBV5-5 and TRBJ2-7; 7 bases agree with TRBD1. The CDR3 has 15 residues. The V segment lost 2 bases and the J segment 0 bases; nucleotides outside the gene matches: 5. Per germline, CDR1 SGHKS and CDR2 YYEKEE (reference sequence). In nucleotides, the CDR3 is TGTGCCAGCAGCTTACAGGGGCCTAGCTCCTACGAGCAGTACTTC. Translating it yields CASSLQGPSSYEQYF.

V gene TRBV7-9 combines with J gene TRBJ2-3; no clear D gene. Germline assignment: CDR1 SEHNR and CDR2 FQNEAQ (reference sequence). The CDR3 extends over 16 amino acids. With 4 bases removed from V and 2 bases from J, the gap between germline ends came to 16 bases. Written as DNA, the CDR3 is TGTGCCAGCAGCTACTCTCGCACCGTCATCACAGATACGCAGTATTTT. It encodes CASSYSRTVITDTQYF.

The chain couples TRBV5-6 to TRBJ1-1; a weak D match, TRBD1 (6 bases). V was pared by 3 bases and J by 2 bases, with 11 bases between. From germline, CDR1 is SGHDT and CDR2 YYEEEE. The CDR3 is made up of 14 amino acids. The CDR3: CASSSGTSNTEAFF. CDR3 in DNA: TGTGCCAGCAGCTCCGGGACAAGCAACACTGAAGCTTTCTTT. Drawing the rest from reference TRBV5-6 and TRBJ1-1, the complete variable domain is DAGVTQSPTHLIKTRGQQVTLRCSPKSGHDTVSWYQQALGQGPQFIFQYYEEEERQRGNFPDRFSGHQFPNYSSELNVNALLLGDSALYLCASSSGTSNTEAFFGQGTRLTVV.